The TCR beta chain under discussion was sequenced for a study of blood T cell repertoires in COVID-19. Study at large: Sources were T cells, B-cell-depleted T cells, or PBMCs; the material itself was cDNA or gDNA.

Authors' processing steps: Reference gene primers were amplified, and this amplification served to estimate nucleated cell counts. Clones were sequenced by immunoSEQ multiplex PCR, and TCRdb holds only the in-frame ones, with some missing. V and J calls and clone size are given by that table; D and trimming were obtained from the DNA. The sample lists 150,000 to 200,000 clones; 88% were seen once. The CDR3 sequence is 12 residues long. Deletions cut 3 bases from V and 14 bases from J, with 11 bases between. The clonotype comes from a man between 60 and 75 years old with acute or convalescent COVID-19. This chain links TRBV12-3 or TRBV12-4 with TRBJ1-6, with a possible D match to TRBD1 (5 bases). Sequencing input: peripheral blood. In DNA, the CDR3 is TGTGCCAGCAGTTTCGTGGGGGGAGCCCTCCACTTT. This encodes CASSFVGGALHF.